The next 5 T cell receptor beta chains were all read from a single sample in a study of regulatory T cells in long-lasting Graves disease. Building of the TCR beta libraries involved iRepertoire HTBI primers and Arm-PCR of CDR3 regions. TCRdb re-analysed the multiplex PCR reads in MiXCR, keeping a single row per CDR3 protein. This repertoire shows a few hundred thousand distinct CDR3 sequences, approximately 12% found once; its top ten account for around 18%. Time point given: newly diagnosed GD, antithyroid drugs for less than 3 months. The TCR library used RNA extracted from PBMCs. These same records also appear under a second study, on T cells in Graves' hyperthyroidism and ophthalmopathy.

The source material was peripheral blood mononuclear cells (PBMCs), sampled at new diagnosis, from a patient treated with antithyroid drugs. These receptors were collected from a woman younger than 35 with Graves disease.

This clonotype was observed at least ten times. J is TRBJ1-5 and V is TRBV20-1; no clear D gene. Trimming shortened V by 4 bases and J by 3 bases, and 10 bases separated the two germline ends. Germline assignment: CDR1 DFQATT and CDR2 SNEGSKA (reference sequence). This CDR3 region has 13 residues. CDR3 residues: CSAIKGINQPQHF. The CDR3 DNA reads as TGCAGTGCTATAAAAGGGATCAATCAGCCCCAGCATTTT.

There are many counts of this clonotype. The chain uses TRBV2 and TRBJ1-2; D is unresolved. The CDR3 sequence is 10 residues long. Trimming stripped 6 bases from V and 13 bases from J, with 12 bases between. Germline CDR1 reads SNHLY; CDR2 reads FYNNEI. CDR3 protein: CASSRGEATF. The DNA of the CDR3 is TGTGCCAGCAGCCGTGGTGAGGCCACCTTC.

The sample holds many counts of this clonotype. The J gene is TRBJ2-7, the V gene TRBV5-1, with a weak D call TRBD2 (6 bases). The CDR3 consists of 13 residues. Per germline, CDR1 SGHRS and CDR2 YFSETQ. V lost 7 bases and J lost 2, with 13 bases in between. CDR3 sequence: CASAGRPTYEQYF. In nucleotides, the CDR3 is TGCGCCAGCGCCGGGAGACCAACCTACGAGCAGTACTTC.

J is TRBJ1-6 and V is TRBV6-2 or TRBV6-3; D not resolved. Germline V lookup: CDR1 MNHEY, CDR2 SVGEGT. The CDR3 contains 14 residues. V lost 6 bases and J lost 7, with 13 bases in between. This CDR3 is CASSGTAGNSPLHF. The DNA of the CDR3 is TGTGCCAGCAGCGGAACCGCGGGGAATTCACCCCTCCACTTT.

Ten or more counts support this clonotype. This chain joins TRBV7-9 and TRBJ1-1, with D uncertain. This CDR3 has 16 amino acids. Germline CDR1 and CDR2: SEHNR and FQNEAQ (reference sequence). Trimming pared 5 bases from V and 1 base from J, leaving 17 bases between. CDR3 sequence: CASSPYRGFGNTEAFF. The CDR3 region has the DNA TGTGCCAGCAGCCCCTATCGCGGGTTCGGGAACACTGAAGCTTTCTTT.